These 29 T cell receptor beta chains were all obtained from the same sample, sequenced in a study of neurological immune-mediated disorders. MiXCR was run by TCRdb on the 5' RACE reads, yielding one entry per CDR3 protein. The sample has tens of thousands of distinct CDR3 sequences; less than 5.5% are singletons. What was sequenced was PBMCs. The receptors stem from a man younger than 40 with multiple sclerosis.

This clonotype was detected many times. The V and J genes are TRBV4-1 and TRBJ2-5; D may be TRBD1 or TRBD2 (6 bases each). Germline V CDR1 and CDR2: MGHRA, YSYEKL. The CDR3 has 14 amino acids. With 6 bases removed from V and 5 bases from J, the gap between germline ends came to 16 bases. Written as DNA, the CDR3 is TGCGCCAGCAGGGGGACCGGGGGCGGGGAGACCCAGTACTTC. Its protein product is CASRGTGGGETQYF.

This clonotype turned up a few times. The junction differs from germline at one of its ends, possibly a read error. CDR3 bases: TGTGCCAGCAGCGGCTTGGGGCCCCAGAATTTT. It translates to CASSGLGPQNF. The rearrangement joins TRBV5-8 to TRBJ1-5; the D gene is possibly TRBD1 (5 bases). Looked up from germline, CDR1 is SGHTS and CDR2 is YDEGEE. The CDR3 runs 11 residues.

This clonotype is deemed medium-sized. The chain recombines TRBV10-3 with TRBJ2-1; TRBD1 or TRBD2 may be the D gene (5 bases each). From germline, CDR1 is ENHRY and CDR2 SYGVKD. The ends were cut back, 7 bases at V and 4 bases at J, with 14 bases in the middle. CDR3 length equals 14 residues. The CDR3 loop reads CAIMRGSRYNEQFF. In DNA form, the CDR3 reads TGTGCCATCATGAGGGGAAGCCGGTACAATGAGCAGTTCTTC.

This clonotype was picked up many times. The J gene is TRBJ1-1, the V gene TRBV5-8; D remains ambiguous. The CDR3 loop spans 12 amino acids. The V gene's germline CDR1 is SGHTS and CDR2 YDEGEE. Between the trimmed V and J ends, which lost 2 bases and 4 bases, there was a span of 6 bases. CDR3 DNA sequence: TGTGCCAGCAGCTTAGGGCGCACTGAAGCTTTCTTT. It specifies CASSLGRTEAFF.

The chain is built from TRBV27 and TRBJ2-3; no clear D. The ends were cut back, 6 bases at V and 10 bases at J, with 14 bases in the middle. CDR3 length: 12 amino acids. Germline assignment: CDR1 MNHEY and CDR2 SMNVEV (reference sequence). As DNA, the CDR3 is TGTGCCAGCAGCCCAGGTTCCGAGGCGCAGTATTTT. Translated: CASSPGSEAQYF.

Many counts were recorded for this clonotype. The genes are TRBV5-1 and TRBJ1-2; the D gene is possibly TRBD1 (5 bases). The CDR3 is made up of 14 amino acids. The V end was cut by 6 bases, the J end by 2 bases, with 14 bases between. Per the germline V gene, CDR1 is SGHRS and CDR2 is YFSETQ. The chain's CDR3 is CASTSHQGNYGYTF. The CDR3 DNA reads as TGCGCCAGCACTTCCCATCAGGGAAACTATGGCTACACCTTC. The full variable domain, completed using reference TRBV5-1 and TRBJ1-2, is KAGVTQTPRYLIKTRGQQVTLSCSPISGHRSVSWYQQTPGQGLQFLFEYFSETQRNKGNFPGRFSGRQFSNSRSEMNVSTLELGDSALYLCASTSHQGNYGYTFGSGTRLTVV.

This clonotype was seen ten or more times. The V and J genes are TRBV5-1 and TRBJ2-7; 7 positions match TRBD2. CDR3 length: 15 amino acids. V was pared by 4 bases and J by 2 bases, with 9 bases of the junction left unmatched. Germline V gives CDR1 SGHRS, CDR2 YFSETQ. CDR3 coding DNA: TGCGCCAGCAGCCCCGGGGCTAGCGGAACCTACGAGCAGTACTTC. This encodes CASSPGASGTYEQYF.

This clonotype has at least ten counts. The chain uses TRBV9 and TRBJ1-1; tentative D call: TRBD1 (5 bases). Germline values: CDR1 SGDLS, CDR2 YYNGEE. The CDR3 has 15 residues. Trimming removed 3 bases from V and 6 bases from J, with 18 bases in between. CDR3 in amino acids: CASSAPGPTTAEAFF. The DNA for the CDR3 is TGTGCCAGCAGCGCCCCGGGGCCTACCACGGCTGAAGCTTTCTTT.

This clonotype was seen ten or more times. The V gene is TRBV11-2, the J gene TRBJ2-3; 7 bases agree with TRBD1. V shed 5 bases and J 2 bases; nucleotides not matched to a gene: 10. This CDR3 is 16 amino acids long. Germline V gene sequence: CDR1 SGHAT, CDR2 FQNNGV. CDR3 in DNA: TGTGCCAGCAGCCTCTCACAGGGGATTGCCACAGATACGCAGTATTTT. The encoded protein is CASSLSQGIATDTQYF.

In its sample, this clonotype is large. The rearrangement uses TRBV20-1 and TRBJ2-7; possible D gene TRBD1, 5 bases. The CDR3 has 15 residues. V was pared by 3 bases and J by 4 bases, with 19 bases between. The germline V gene encodes CDR1 DFQATT and CDR2 SNEGSKA (reference sequence). The CDR3 is CSARPTERTGYEQYF. The CDR3 bases are TGCAGTGCTAGGCCGACAGAACGAACTGGATACGAGCAGTACTTC.

The rearrangement links TRBV6-5 to TRBJ1-1; 7 nucleotides agree with TRBD1. Germline values: CDR1 MNHEY, CDR2 SVGAGI. Trimming removed 4 bases from V and 1 base from J; junction bases left unmatched: 6. This CDR3 is built from 15 residues. CDR3 sequence: CASSSPGTANTEAFF. The CDR3 DNA sequence: TGTGCCAGCAGTTCTCCCGGGACAGCGAACACTGAAGCTTTCTTT.

This clonotype has at least ten counts. The CDR3: CSATRTLNTGELFF. The CDR3 region has the DNA TGCAGTGCCACCAGGACTTTGAACACCGGGGAGCTGTTTTTT. The chain has TRBV20-1 and TRBJ2-2, with D possibly being TRBD2 (5 bases). In germline, CDR1 is DFQATT, CDR2 SNEGSKA (reference sequence). V lost 6 bases to trimming and J lost 1 base, with 12 bases between them. The length of the CDR3 is 14 residues.

Of note for this clonotype: A much larger clone lies one base from this, so it may be a read error. Because the CDR3 is missing its conserved closing phenylalanine or tryptophan, this is likely a read error. The chain combines TRBV15 with TRBJ2-2, with D possibly being TRBD1 (5 bases). The CDR3 runs to 15 residues. The germline V and J ends were trimmed by 6 bases and 5 bases, with 16 bases remaining between them. The germline CDR1 and CDR2 sequences are LNHNV and YYDKDF (reference sequence). The CDR3 DNA reads TGTGCCACCAGGTCAGGGTTCGTGGAAACCGGGGAGCTGTTTATT. Amino acid sequence: CATRSGFVETGELFI.

Many counts were recorded for this clonotype. The rearrangement links TRBV5-1 to TRBJ2-7, with 9 bases aligning to TRBD1. The J segment lost 2 bases and the V segment lost 0 bases, leaving 6 bases of the junction unmatched. The CDR3 length is 16 residues. Germline V gene data show CDR1 as SGHRS and CDR2 as YFSETQ. CDR3 DNA sequence: TGCGCCAGCAGCTTGGGGCCGGGACAGGGAGCCTACGAGCAGTACGTC. Its translation: CASSLGPGQGAYEQYV.

This clonotype has ten or more counts. This chain uses TRBV4-1 with TRBJ1-3, with a tentative D call TRBD1 (5 bases). The CDR3 has 15 residues. Trimming stripped 4 bases from V and 0 bases from J, with 10 bases between. Germline V gene lookup returns CDR1 MGHRA and CDR2 YSYEKL. The chain's CDR3 is CASSPHDSSGNTIYF. In DNA form, the CDR3 reads TGCGCCAGCAGCCCCCACGACAGCTCTGGAAACACCATATATTTT.

This clonotype was seen many times. The V gene is TRBV15, the J gene TRBJ2-2; D gene unclear. Germline CDR1 and CDR2: LNHNV and YYDKDF (reference sequence). Trimming removed 0 bases at V and 15 bases at J, with 20 bases between. The CDR3 runs 15 residues. In nucleotides, the CDR3 is TGTGCCACCAGCAGAGATCTATCCCCCGGCAGGATGATGTTTTTT. Translated: CATSRDLSPGRMMFF.

There are many counts of this clonotype. The chain couples TRBV11-2 to TRBJ1-4; tentatively, D is TRBD1 (5 bases). Trimming pared 5 bases from V and 4 bases from J, leaving 14 bases between. The CDR3 has 15 amino acids. From germline, CDR1 is SGHAT and CDR2 FQNNGV. The chain's CDR3 is CASSGAGLYNEKLFF. The CDR3 DNA reads as TGTGCCAGCAGCGGGGCGGGACTGTATAATGAAAAACTGTTTTTT.

This clonotype was detected ten times or more. The V and J genes are TRBV20-1 and TRBJ2-3; 12 bases match TRBD2. Looked up from germline, CDR1 is DFQATT and CDR2 is SNEGSKA (reference sequence). The CDR3 length is 16 residues. The V and J ends lost 5 bases and 0 bases, in that order; junction bases with no gene match: 6. The CDR3 loop reads CSAVGLAGASTDTQYF. DNA for the CDR3: TGCAGTGCTGTGGGACTAGCGGGCGCTAGCACAGATACGCAGTATTTT.

This clonotype was seen repeatedly, ten times or more. The J gene is TRBJ1-1, the V gene TRBV20-1, with 9 positions matching TRBD1. The V segment lost 5 bases and the J segment 5 bases; nucleotides outside the gene matches: 6. The germline V gene encodes CDR1 DFQATT and CDR2 SNEGSKA (reference sequence). This CDR3 region has 13 residues. CDR3 sequence: CSAATGGRTEAFF. The CDR3 DNA is TGCAGTGCTGCGACAGGGGGAAGGACTGAAGCTTTCTTT.

The V and J genes are TRBV12-3 or TRBV12-4 and TRBJ1-1; weak D call: TRBD1 (6 bases). The germline V and J ends were trimmed by 3 bases and 5 bases, with 13 bases remaining between them. The CDR3 covers 14 residues. The CDR3 DNA sequence: TGTGCCAGCAGTTTTTCTAGGGGGTTTACTGAAGCTTTCTTT. Its protein is CASSFSRGFTEAFF.

This clonotype appeared many times. V is TRBV20-1 and J is TRBJ1-1; D call uncertain. Germline loops: CDR1 DFQATT, CDR2 SNEGSKA (reference sequence). The CDR3 length is 13 residues. Trimming cost V 6 bases and J 1 base, with 12 bases left between them. The CDR3 nucleotides read TGCAGTGCCTCCCCAGTTCGGAACACTGAAGCTTTCTTT. Translation gives CSASPVRNTEAFF.

Details on this clonotype: A read error may account for a junction end that differs from germline. The CDR3 DNA sequence: TGTGTCAGCAGCGGACAGGGGACGGACGCAGATACGCAGTATTTT. It encodes CVSSGQGTDADTQYF. The chain carries TRBV2 and TRBJ2-3; 9 bases are a match to TRBD1. Germline values: CDR1 SNHLY, CDR2 FYNNEI. The length of the CDR3 is 15 residues.

This clonotype came up many times. The chain recombines TRBV5-6 with TRBJ2-7, with D uncertain. The V and J ends lost 1 base and 1 base respectively, with 6 bases between them. CDR1 is SGHDT and CDR2 is YYEEEE in the germline V gene. The CDR3 totals 13 residues. The CDR3 region is CASSLMGSYEQYV. In DNA form, the CDR3 reads TGTGCCAGCAGCTTGATGGGATCCTACGAGCAGTACGTC.

J is TRBJ2-7 and V is TRBV7-8; no reliable D call. The CDR3 sequence is 14 residues long. The germline V gene encodes CDR1 SGHVS and CDR2 FQNEAQ. Trimming shortened V by 4 bases and J by 4 bases, and 14 bases separated the two germline ends. The CDR3: CASSSVTDRYEQYF. CDR3 bases: TGTGCCAGCAGCTCTGTAACAGACCGATACGAGCAGTACTTC. Filled out from reference TRBV7-8 and TRBJ2-7, the complete variable domain reads GAGVSQSPRYKVAKRGQDVALRCDPISGHVSLFWYQQALGQGPEFLTYFQNEAQLDKSGLPSDRFFAERPEGSVSTLKIQRTQQEDSAVYLCASSSVTDRYEQYFGPGTRLTVT.

This clonotype was picked up many times. DNA of the CDR3: TGTGCCAGCAGTGAGAGCGGACTTCCTGCGCAGTATTTT. Translation: CASSESGLPAQYF. The V gene is TRBV6-4, the J gene TRBJ2-3, with D tentatively TRBD2 (5 bases). Trimming removed 3 bases at V and 10 bases at J, with 14 bases between. The length of the CDR3 is 13 residues. Per the germline V gene, CDR1 is MRHNA and CDR2 is SNTAGT.

In its sample, this clonotype was seen many times. The chain couples TRBV2 to TRBJ1-4; the D gene is possibly TRBD1 (5 bases). CDR1 is SNHLY and CDR2 is FYNNEI in the germline V gene. This CDR3 has 15 amino acids. The germline V and J ends were trimmed by 4 bases and 1 base, with 10 bases remaining between them. The CDR3, as DNA: TGTGCCAGCAGTGGGGGCCTGGGAACTAATGAAAAACTGTTTTTT. Its protein product is CASSGGLGTNEKLFF.

There are a few counts of this clonotype. The chain is built from TRBV18 and TRBJ2-7; 10 nucleotides align to TRBD2. CDR1 and CDR2 (germline): KGHSH, LQKENI. CDR3 length: 15 residues. Trimming took 3 bases from V and 7 from J; bases not matched to a gene: 9. CDR3 nucleotides: TGTGCCAGCTCACCGACGAGCGGGGGGGCCAGGGAGCAGTACTTC. This codes for CASSPTSGGAREQYF.

This clonotype came up many times. V and J are TRBV3-1 and TRBJ1-6, with D unresolved. Trimming removed 1 base at V and 7 bases at J, with 5 bases between. The CDR3 runs 13 residues. Germline V gene sequence: CDR1 LGHDT, CDR2 YNNKEL (reference sequence). In nucleotides, the CDR3 is TGTGCCAGCAGCCAAGTCGAGAATTCACCCCTCCACTTT. Its translation: CASSQVENSPLHF.

This clonotype was seen repeatedly, ten times or more. The chain links TRBV5-1 to TRBJ1-1; D possibly corresponds to TRBD1 (5 bases). The CDR3 has 15 amino acids. Germline V gene lookup returns CDR1 SGHRS and CDR2 YFSETQ. Trimming removed 2 bases at V and 4 bases at J, with 15 bases between. The CDR3 DNA sequence: TGCGCCAGCAGCTTCCAGGGCGGAAGGAGCACTGAAGCTTTCTTT. As protein: CASSFQGGRSTEAFF. The full variable domain, rest sourced from reference TRBV5-1 and TRBJ1-1, is KAGVTQTPRYLIKTRGQQVTLSCSPISGHRSVSWYQQTPGQGLQFLFEYFSETQRNKGNFPGRFSGRQFSNSRSEMNVSTLELGDSALYLCASSFQGGRSTEAFFGQGTRLTVV.